This TCR beta chain comes out of a study of OX40 agonist ivuxolimab in advanced cancers. Study-level background: All patients had ivuxolimab intravenously every 2 weeks at 0.01 to 10 mg/kg. A male proportion of over 75% was recorded, with mean age around 64 years and range roughly 23 to 79. General study results and limits: Low normalized T-cell clonal expansion was also seen in some nonresponders.

Comments on this clone: The antigen remains undetermined.

Autoimmune disease history or systemic immunosuppression disqualified patients. This CDR3 has 14 residues. Trimming shortened V by 5 bases and J by 0 bases, and 10 bases separated the two germline ends. Per the germline V gene, CDR1 is SGHAT and CDR2 is FQNNGV. The protocol was immunoSEQ multiplex PCR, while the TCRdb copy is restricted to in-frame clones and leaves out a portion. The table shows tens of thousands of clones, with approximately 80% occurring only once. This clonotype was sampled from an adult with an advanced solid tumor such as melanoma, head and neck, liver or kidney cancer. The rearrangement links TRBV11-2 to TRBJ1-2; no clear D gene. The sequenced sample was CD4+ or CD8+ T cells sorted from blood, obtained in a trial of the OX40 agonist ivuxolimab. DNA of the CDR3: TGTGCCAGCAGCCCGCAGGTAGCTAACTATGGCTACACCTTC. This translates into CASSPQVANYGYTF.